A single sample gave rise to the 16 T cell receptor beta chains below, sequenced in a study of Graves' ophthalmopathy and Graves' hyperthyroidism (dated by TCRdb to between 2018 and 2020). The sequencer listed for this sample is Illumina HiSeq 2000. For repertoire sequencing, TCR beta CDR3 regions were amplified from RNA transcripts. The first round of RT-PCR was done with HTBI primers and the Qiagen OneStep RT-PCR kit, and was followed by a second round of multiplex PCR, then size selection and purification. In TCRdb, the public reads were trimmed at Q25 with fastp and aligned with MiXCR, with productive beta chains retained. Under each unique CDR3 protein, matching rows form one entry showing the most common genes and DNA. Present in this sample are 660,000 or so distinct CDR3 sequences, about 38% of which were seen just once. 3.3% of the sample goes to the ten largest clones. Sequencing was carried out using peripheral blood. These receptors were collected from an adult man with Graves' ophthalmopathy.

A few counts support this clonotype. The chain carries TRBV7-2 and TRBJ2-7; possible D gene TRBD1, 5 bases. The CDR3 spans 18 residues. Trimming shortened V by 5 bases and J by 2 bases, and 25 bases separated the two germline ends. Germline V gene lookup returns CDR1 SGHTA and CDR2 FQGNSA. The CDR3 DNA sequence: TGTGCCAGCAGCCCCCACACGACCCAGGGTATCCCGACCTACGAGCAGTACTTC. This encodes CASSPHTTQGIPTYEQYF.

This sequence joins TRBV19 and TRBJ2-3; D not certain. Between the trimmed V and J ends, which lost 2 bases and 6 bases, there was a span of 12 bases. In germline, CDR1 is LNHDA, CDR2 SQIVND (reference sequence). CDR3 size: 14 residues. The CDR3 spells CASSISTKVDTQYF. CDR3 bases: TGTGCCAGTAGTATAAGTACAAAGGTGGATACGCAGTATTTT.

The sample holds many counts of this clonotype. The J gene is TRBJ1-2, the V gene TRBV29-1; tentative D call: TRBD1 (5 bases). The CDR3 length is 15 residues. From germline, CDR1 is SQVTM and CDR2 ANQGSEA. V dropped 1 base and J dropped 3 bases, with 15 bases sitting between them. The CDR3 sequence is CSVEVGPGGDYGYTF. CDR3 DNA: TGCAGCGTTGAAGTCGGTCCCGGGGGGGACTATGGCTACACCTTC.

This chain links TRBV10-3 with TRBJ1-4; D possibly corresponds to TRBD1 (5 bases). V was pared by 4 bases and J by 11 bases, with 17 bases between. The germline V gene has CDR1 ENHRY and CDR2 SYGVKD. The CDR3 is 14 amino acids. The CDR3 DNA reads as TGTGCCATCAGTGGGGAAATGGGGACCGGTAAACTGTTTTTT. Its translation is CAISGEMGTGKLFF.

Notes on this clonotype: A read error is possible here, since a much larger clone lies one base away. The chain couples TRBV5-1 to TRBJ1-2, with D uncertain. Germline CDR1 and CDR2: SGHRS and YFSETQ. CDR3 size: 15 residues. In DNA form, the CDR3 reads TGCGCCAGCGGCTTGGAAGAGACTTACCACTATGGCTACACCTTC. This translates into CASGLEETYHYGYTF.

The chain links TRBV20-1 to TRBJ2-5; D tentatively reads TRBD1 or TRBD2 (5 bases each). V was clipped by 1 base and J by 9 bases, with 21 bases between them. Germline V gives CDR1 DFQATT, CDR2 SNEGSKA (reference sequence). The CDR3 extends over 15 amino acids. The CDR3 here is CSARVPGQSNQPQYF. CDR3 coding DNA: TGCAGTGCTAGAGTGCCGGGGCAAAGCAATCAGCCCCAGTACTTC.

At least ten counts were recorded for this clonotype. V and J are TRBV11-2 and TRBJ1-2; possibly TRBD1 for D (5 bases). V was trimmed by 0 bases and J by 4 bases, leaving 9 bases between them. Per germline, CDR1 SGHAT and CDR2 FQNNGV. This CDR3 has 14 amino acids. This chain's CDR3 is CASSLDREGYGYTF. CDR3 coding DNA: TGTGCCAGCAGCTTAGACAGGGAGGGCTATGGCTACACCTTC.

The chain links TRBV20-1 to TRBJ1-5, with unresolved D. This CDR3 spans 13 amino acids. Trimming took 6 bases from V and 0 from J, leaving 9 bases between them. Germline V gene data show CDR1 as DFQATT and CDR2 as SNEGSKA (reference sequence). The CDR3 sequence: CSASQDSNQPQHF. In nucleotides, the CDR3 is TGCAGTGCGAGTCAGGATAGCAATCAGCCCCAGCATTTT.

This clonotype has a count of ten or more. J is TRBJ1-4 and V is TRBV7-6; D is unresolved. The CDR3 length is 14 residues. Trimming shortened V by 8 bases and J by 0 bases, and 10 bases separated the two germline ends. CDR1 is SGHVS and CDR2 is FNYEAQ in the germline V gene. CDR3 DNA: TGTGCCAGCCGCAGGAGGGCAACTAATGAAAAACTGTTTTTT. Protein sequence: CASRRRATNEKLFF.

This clonotype was counted between two and nine times. The rearrangement joins TRBV10-3 to TRBJ2-7; 8 bases agree with TRBD2. The germline gives CDR1 ENHRY, CDR2 SYGVKD. There are 15 residues in the CDR3. The junction had 13 bases not matched to a gene; V was cut back by 10 bases and J by 2 bases. This CDR3 is CASPHWAGGPYEQYF. CDR3 coding DNA: TGTGCCAGCCCCCATTGGGCGGGGGGCCCCTACGAGCAGTACTTC.

In this sample, this clonotype turned up many times. The J gene is TRBJ1-1, the V gene TRBV19; D is possibly TRBD1 (5 bases). V was pared by 3 bases and J by 10 bases, with 9 bases between. From germline, CDR1 is LNHDA and CDR2 SQIVND (reference sequence). CDR3 length: 11 amino acids. The CDR3 coding sequence is TGTGCCAGTAGTATGCAGGGAGCAGCTTTCTTT. Translating it yields CASSMQGAAFF.

This clonotype was counted at least ten times. The V and J genes are TRBV12-3 or TRBV12-4 and TRBJ2-5; D not certain. This CDR3 comprises 16 residues. V was shortened by 3 bases and J by 0 bases, with 14 bases between the two germline ends. The chain's CDR3 is CASSFTPYVNQETQYF. The DNA of the CDR3 is TGTGCCAGCAGTTTCACTCCCTATGTTAACCAAGAGACCCAGTACTTC.

The gene calls are TRBV2 and TRBJ1-5, with D perhaps TRBD2 (5 bases). The J call may be mistaken, given a closer DNA end match to TRBJ2-3. Germline CDR1 SNHLY, CDR2 FYNNEI. CDR3 length: 13 amino acids. In nucleotides, the CDR3 is TGTGCCAGCAAAGAGGGAGGCACAGATACGCAGTATTTT. It translates to CASKEGGTDTQYF.

This clonotype was observed many times. This chain connects TRBV2 to TRBJ2-5; 7 nucleotides line up with TRBD2. This CDR3 region has 13 residues. J lost 0 bases, V lost 10 bases, and 5 bases had no gene match. The germline V gene has CDR1 SNHLY and CDR2 FYNNEI. In DNA form, the CDR3 reads TGTGCCACCATGAGCGGGAACCAAGAGACCCAGTACTTC. Its translation is CATMSGNQETQYF.

There are many counts of this clonotype. An end of the junction does not agree with germline; a read error may underlie this. CDR3 sequence reads: CAVRGNEGTGELFF. The CDR3 DNA reads as TGTGCCGTCAGGGGTAATGAAGGCACCGGGGAGCTGTTTTTT. The chain employs TRBV10-3 and TRBJ2-2; the D gene is possibly TRBD1 (6 bases). Germline CDR1 reads ENHRY; CDR2 reads SYGVKD. The CDR3 runs 14 residues.

This clonotype appeared many times. The junction differs from germline at one of its ends, possibly a read error. The J gene is TRBJ2-7, the V gene TRBV5-1, with unresolved D. Germline lookup yields CDR1 SGHRS and CDR2 YFSETQ. The CDR3 covers 13 residues. CDR3 sequence (DNA): TGTGCCAGCAGCTTAGTCGGGTCCTACGAGCAGTACTTC. Its translation is CASSLVGSYEQYF.